This entry lists 4 T cell receptor beta chains sequenced from one sample in a study of blood T cell repertoires in COVID-19. The protocol was immunoSEQ multiplex PCR, while the TCRdb copy is restricted to in-frame clones and leaves out a portion. Among approximately 160,000 clones listed, around 85% were seen once. The sequencing sample was made of peripheral blood. These TCRs come from a man in his sixties who had recovered from COVID-19.

This clone was seen a single time. The chain uses TRBV24-1 and TRBJ2-3; D is possibly TRBD2 (7 bases). This CDR3 is built from 16 residues. With 3 bases removed from V and 3 bases from J, the gap between germline ends came to 15 bases. Germline V gene sequence: CDR1 KGHDR, CDR2 SFDVKD. CDR3 nucleotides: TGTGCCACCAGTGATGTAGGGGGGGGCAAGACAGATACGCAGTATTTT. Residues: CATSDVGGGKTDTQYF.

This sequence joins TRBV28 and TRBJ1-1; D is undetermined. V dropped 4 bases and J dropped 4 bases, with 4 bases sitting between them. The germline V gene has CDR1 MDHEN and CDR2 SYDVKM. The length of the CDR3 is 11 residues. DNA for the CDR3: TGTGCCAGCAGTTCCCGCACTGAAGCTTTCTTT. It encodes CASSSRTEAFF. Full variable domain (outside the CDR3, taken from reference TRBV28 and TRBJ1-1): DVKVTQSSRYLVKRTGEKVFLECVQDMDHENMFWYRQDPGLGLRLIYFSYDVKMKEKGDIPEGYSVSREKKERFSLILESASTNQTSMYLCASSSRTEAFFGQGTRLTVV.

The sample holds a few counts of this clone. The rearrangement links TRBV18 to TRBJ1-5; 7 bases fit TRBD1. The V gene's germline CDR1 is KGHSH and CDR2 LQKENI. The junction had 8 bases not matched to a gene; V was cut back by 3 bases and J by 0 bases. There are 17 residues in the CDR3. CDR3 nucleotides: TGTGCCAGCTCACCTCGAGGGGGCGATCTTAGCAATCAGCCCCAGCATTTT. This gives the protein CASSPRGGDLSNQPQHF.

The chain employs TRBV18 and TRBJ1-2; 8 nucleotides line up with TRBD1. Germline-derived CDR1 and CDR2 are KGHSH and LQKENI. J was trimmed by 4 bases and V by 2 bases; bases with no gene match: 9. The CDR3 loop spans 16 amino acids. CDR3 protein: CASSPTGGDQLYGYTF. The CDR3 nucleotides read TGTGCCAGCTCACCAACAGGGGGGGACCAACTCTATGGCTACACCTTC.